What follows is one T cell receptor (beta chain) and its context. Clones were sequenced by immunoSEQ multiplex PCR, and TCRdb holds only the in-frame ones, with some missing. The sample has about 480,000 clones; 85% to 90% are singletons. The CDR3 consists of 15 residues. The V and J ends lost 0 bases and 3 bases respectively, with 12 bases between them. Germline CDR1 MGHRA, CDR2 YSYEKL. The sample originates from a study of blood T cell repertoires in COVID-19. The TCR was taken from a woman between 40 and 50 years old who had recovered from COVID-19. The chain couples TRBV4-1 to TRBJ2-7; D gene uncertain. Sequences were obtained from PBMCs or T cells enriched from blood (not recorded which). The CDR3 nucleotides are TGCGCCAGCAGCCAAGATCGGAGCATGAGCTACGAGCAGTACTTC. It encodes CASSQDRSMSYEQYF.